This T cell receptor (beta chain) was recovered during a study of T cell responses to AZD1222 COVID-19 vaccine. Study results and caveats: A reported finding is that nearly half of spike-specific TCRs target unmutated variant regions. At baseline, just 5 or 6 AZD1222 recipients tested seropositive. Donors skewed white British and female; clonal diversity was possibly underestimated.

Generated by immunoSEQ multiplex PCR, the TCRdb table keeps only in-frame clones and is missing some. This sample carries more than 90,000 clones, roughly 86% of them seen once, and the ten largest clones take around 17%. The CDR3 length is 12 residues. V was clipped by 4 bases and J by 1 base, with 4 bases between them. The germline CDR1 and CDR2 sequences are GTSNPN and SVGIG (reference sequence). About this clone itself: Its antigen is unknown.

The starting material was peripheral blood, obtained 28 days after the second AZD1222 dose. J is TRBJ2-2 and V is TRBV30; unclear D gene. The TCR sequence derives from an adult who received the AZD1222 COVID-19 vaccine. CDR3 region: CAWTKNTGELFF. The CDR3 DNA follows: TGTGCCTGGACCAAGAACACCGGGGAGCTGTTTTTT.